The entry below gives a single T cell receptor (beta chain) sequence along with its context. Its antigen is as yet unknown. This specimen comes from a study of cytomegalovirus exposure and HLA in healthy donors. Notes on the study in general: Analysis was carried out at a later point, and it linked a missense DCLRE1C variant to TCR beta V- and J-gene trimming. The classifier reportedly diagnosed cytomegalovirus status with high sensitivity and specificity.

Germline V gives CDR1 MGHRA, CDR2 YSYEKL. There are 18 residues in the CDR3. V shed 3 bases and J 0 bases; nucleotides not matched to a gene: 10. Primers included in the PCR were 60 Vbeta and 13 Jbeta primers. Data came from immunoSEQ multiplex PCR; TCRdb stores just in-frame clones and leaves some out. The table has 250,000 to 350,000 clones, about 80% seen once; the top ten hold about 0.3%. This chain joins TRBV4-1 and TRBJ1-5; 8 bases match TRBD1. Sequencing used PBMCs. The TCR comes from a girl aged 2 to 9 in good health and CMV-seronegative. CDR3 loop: CASSHKTGVALSNQPQHF. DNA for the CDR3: TGCGCCAGCAGCCACAAGACAGGGGTAGCGCTTAGCAATCAGCCCCAGCATTTT.